These 11 T cell receptor beta chains were sequenced from one sample in a study of blood T cell repertoires in COVID-19. Generated by immunoSEQ multiplex PCR, the TCRdb table keeps only in-frame clones and is missing some. The data contain around 500,000 clones, around 85% of them singletons. The sequenced sample consisted of PBMCs or T cells enriched from blood (not recorded which). The receptor source for this set is a woman aged 55-70 years who had recovered from COVID-19.

CDR3 in amino acids: CSSWAGEGTEAFF. The CDR3 region has the DNA TGCAGCTCATGGGCAGGGGAGGGGACTGAAGCTTTCTTT. The J gene is TRBJ1-1, the V gene TRBV29-1, with D maybe TRBD1 (6 bases). V was cut by 8 bases and J by 5 bases, with 18 bases left in between. The CDR3 loop spans 13 amino acids. Germline V gene sequence: CDR1 SQVTM, CDR2 ANQGSEA.

The chain has TRBV2 and TRBJ2-3, with TRBD1 matching over 9 bases. V gave up 4 bases and J gave up 3 bases; unmatched junction bases: 5. Germline V gives CDR1 SNHLY, CDR2 FYNNEI. The CDR3 spans 15 residues. In DNA form, the CDR3 reads TGTGCCAGCAGTGCTCGACAGGGGGTGACAGATACGCAGTATTTT. This translates into CASSARQGVTDTQYF.

The chain couples TRBV27 to TRBJ2-2; the D gene is possibly TRBD2 (6 bases). V lost 4 bases and J 0 bases, leaving 9 bases between the germline ends. The germline V gene has CDR1 MNHEY and CDR2 SMNVEV (reference sequence). The CDR3 has 15 residues. The CDR3 here is CASSYRESNTGELFF. CDR3 DNA: TGTGCCAGCAGTTACCGGGAGTCGAACACCGGGGAGCTGTTTTTT.

This rearrangement joins TRBV3-1 (or the pseudogene TRBV3-2) to TRBJ1-6; no firm D call. Germline V gives CDR1 LGHDT, CDR2 YNNKEL (reference sequence). The CDR3 contains 14 residues. V lost 3 bases and J 3 bases, leaving 6 bases between the germline ends. CDR3 coding DNA: TGTGCCAGCAGCCAGAGGGACTATAATTCACCCCTCCACTTT. Its protein is CASSQRDYNSPLHF.

V gene TRBV2 combines with J gene TRBJ1-2; D possibly corresponds to TRBD1 (6 bases). The V end was cut by 8 bases, the J end by 1 base, with 8 bases between. Germline V gene data show CDR1 as SNHLY and CDR2 as FYNNEI. The CDR3 consists of 12 residues. The CDR3 coding sequence is TGTGCCAGCGGGGGCGGTAACTATGGCTACACCTTC. Amino acid sequence: CASGGGNYGYTF.

The chain recombines TRBV15 with TRBJ1-5, with a possible D match to TRBD1 (5 bases). V lost 2 bases, J lost 2 bases, and 16 bases lay in between. Germline V lookup: CDR1 LNHNV, CDR2 YYDKDF (reference sequence). This CDR3 is built from 17 residues. The CDR3 bases are TGTGCCACCAGCAGACCGTCGGGGGGTAGGGGCAATCAGCCCCAGCATTTT. This sequence encodes CATSRPSGGRGNQPQHF.

V and J are TRBV10-1 and TRBJ1-1; 7 bases are a match to TRBD1. The ends lost 4 bases at V and 3 bases at J; junction bases unmatched: 11. The CDR3 is made up of 16 amino acids. Looked up from germline, CDR1 is WNHNN and CDR2 is SYGVQD (reference sequence). CDR3 DNA: TGCGCCAGCAGTGGATCGACAGGGCCCGCGGACACTGAAGCTTTCTTT. Protein: CASSGSTGPADTEAFF.

The V and J genes are TRBV5-1 and TRBJ2-5; 7 nucleotides align to TRBD2. Per germline, CDR1 SGHRS and CDR2 YFSETQ. The CDR3 sequence is 15 residues long. The V and J ends lost 4 bases and 3 bases, in that order; junction bases with no gene match: 9. This CDR3 is CASSPIKGGKETQYF. In nucleotides, the CDR3 is TGCGCCAGCAGCCCTATAAAGGGAGGGAAAGAGACCCAGTACTTC.

The chain links TRBV27 to TRBJ1-1; tentatively, D is TRBD1 (6 bases). There are 14 residues in the CDR3. Trimming cost V 9 bases and J 0 bases, with 14 bases left between them. The V gene's germline CDR1 is MNHEY and CDR2 SMNVEV (reference sequence). The CDR3 spells CASSPRQVNTEAFF. The CDR3 bases are TGTGCCAGTTCCCCACGACAGGTGAACACTGAAGCTTTCTTT.

This clone was recorded only once. This chain links TRBV19 with TRBJ1-1; D is ambiguous. This CDR3 region has 14 residues. Germline V gene sequence: CDR1 LNHDA, CDR2 SQIVND (reference sequence). The V end lost 3 bases, the J end lost 4 bases, and 12 bases lay between the germline ends. CDR3 loop: CASSISGSSTEAFF. CDR3 sequence (DNA): TGTGCCAGTAGTATTAGCGGCAGTTCCACTGAAGCTTTCTTT.

This clone was counted between two and nine times. The same CDR3 is also encoded by other DNA sequences in this sample. The chain has TRBV30 and TRBJ1-1, with D tentatively TRBD1 (6 bases). This CDR3 contains 13 residues. Germline V gives CDR1 GTSNPN, CDR2 SVGIG (reference sequence). Deletions cut 1 base from V and 3 bases from J, with 9 bases between. CDR3 DNA: TGTGCCTGGAGTGAACAGGGATACACTGAAGCTTTCTTT. It is translated as CAWSEQGYTEAFF.